This T cell receptor (beta chain) stems from a study of multiple sclerosis patients with progressive multifocal leukoencephalopathy. General study results and limits: In most PML patients, TRB repertoires appeared less diverse by entropy.

This CDR3 region has 13 residues. Trimming cost V 4 bases and J 7 bases, with 11 bases left between them. Germline V lookup: CDR1 SNHLY, CDR2 FYNNEI. Time point in this sample: before natalizumab initiation. Before the first natalizumab infusion, T0 blood samples were taken. Regarding this clone: Its antigen remains unidentified.

Profiled with immunoSEQ multiplex PCR; TCRdb holds only in-frame clones, not every one. Of tens of thousands of clones listed, around 93% were seen once; the top ten hold 1.5% to 2.5%. Sequencing input: PBMCs. The clonotype was recovered from a man aged 25-40 years with multiple sclerosis. J is TRBJ2-1 and V is TRBV2; D uncertain. The CDR3 nucleotides are TGTGCCAGCAGTGTTAGCCTGACGAATGAGCAGTTCTTC. Translated, it gives CASSVSLTNEQFF.